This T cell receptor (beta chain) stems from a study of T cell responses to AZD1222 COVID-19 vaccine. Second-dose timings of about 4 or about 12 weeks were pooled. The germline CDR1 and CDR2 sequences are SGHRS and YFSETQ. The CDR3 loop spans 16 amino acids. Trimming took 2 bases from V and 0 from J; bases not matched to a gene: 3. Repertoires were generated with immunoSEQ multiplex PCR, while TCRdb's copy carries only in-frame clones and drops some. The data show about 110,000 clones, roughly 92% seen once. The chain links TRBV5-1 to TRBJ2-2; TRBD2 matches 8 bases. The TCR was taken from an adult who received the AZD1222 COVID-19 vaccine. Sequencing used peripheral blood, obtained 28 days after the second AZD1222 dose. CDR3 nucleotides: TGCGCCAGCAGCTTTGGACTAGCAGCGAACACCGGGGAGCTGTTTTTT. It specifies CASSFGLAANTGELFF.